This T cell receptor (beta chain) was captured by sequencing in a study of metastatic and nonmetastatic thyroid tumors (dated by TCRdb to 2018 to 2020). With respect to the entire study: Repertoires were compared across peripheral blood and tumor or nodule tissue samples from malignant and benign thyroid patients.

The germline ends are 9 bases apart after V is trimmed by 2 bases and J by 4 bases. According to the germline V gene, CDR1 reads MNHEY and CDR2 reads SVGEGT. The CDR3 measures 14 amino acids from cysteine to phenylalanine. CDR3 DNA is the only sequence kept; it has 42 bases, read in frame from the first base. The full study reports these points: In both blood and tumor samples, malignant tumors were reported to have significantly higher TCR beta diversity than benign nodules.

Receptors were amplified or captured by PCR. TCRdb records Illumina HiSeq 4000 as the sequencer. High-throughput sequencing was used to profile the TCR beta-chain CDR3 region of every patient. As for how the authors treated the data: A classifier to discriminate distant-metastatic papillary thyroid cancer patients was built from CDR3 differences across clinicopathological groups. The Shannon index was used to assess repertoire diversity, and the Morisita-Horn index was used to assess tumor-blood repertoire similarity. The public sequencing data were trimmed at Q25 with fastp and processed into clonotypes with MiXCR by TCRdb, which kept only in-frame beta chains. The V and J calls were determined by TCRdb, not by the authors. This sample has tens of thousands of clones in its table, and 18% of those were observed once. Jointly, the top ten make up about 13% of the sample. To note about this clone: This receptor's antigen is unknown. No much larger clonotype is one base removed from it; base qualities were not supplied.

Before undergoing thyroid surgery, none of the patients had been given any kind of treatment. The study retrospectively analysed patient clinical samples collected from about 2012 to 2019 using T-cell receptor beta sequencing. Material for sequencing was blood. The sequence links TRBV6-2 or TRBV6-3 to TRBJ2-1; the D gene is perhaps TRBD1, on 6 matching bases. This clonotype was obtained from a female donor with papillary thyroid cancer or a benign thyroid nodule (not recorded which). Some clones in this sample may be carry-over from other donors' samples. The bases read TGTGCCAGCAGTTACGATCAGGGGTACAATGAGCAGTTCTTC. The translation is CASSYDQGYNEQFF.